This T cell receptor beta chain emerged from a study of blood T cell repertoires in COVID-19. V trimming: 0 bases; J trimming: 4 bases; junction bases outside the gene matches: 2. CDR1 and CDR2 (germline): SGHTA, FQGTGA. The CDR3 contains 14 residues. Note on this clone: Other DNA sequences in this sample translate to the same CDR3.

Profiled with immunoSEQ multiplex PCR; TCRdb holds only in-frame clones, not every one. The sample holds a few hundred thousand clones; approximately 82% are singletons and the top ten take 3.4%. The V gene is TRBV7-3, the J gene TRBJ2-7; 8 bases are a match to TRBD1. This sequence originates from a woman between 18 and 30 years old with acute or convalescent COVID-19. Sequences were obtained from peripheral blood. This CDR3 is CASSLTGTGYEQYF. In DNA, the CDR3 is TGTGCCAGCAGCTTAACCGGGACAGGTTACGAGCAGTACTTC.